The 19 T cell receptor beta chains presented below share a single source sample, sequenced in a study of blood T cell repertoires in COVID-19. Profiling relied on immunoSEQ multiplex PCR, and the TCRdb table lists in-frame clones only, not all of them. The top ten hold 1% to 1.5% of the sample, which has about 300,000 clones, around 87% seen once. The source material was peripheral blood. The receptors stem from a man in his 70s with acute or convalescent COVID-19.

The V call is TRBV12-3 or TRBV12-4, the J call TRBJ2-7; D possibly corresponds to TRBD2 (6 bases). Trimming stripped 3 bases from V and 12 bases from J, with 15 bases between. This CDR3 has 12 amino acids. This CDR3 is CASSFIPGDRYF. In DNA, the CDR3 is TGTGCCAGCAGTTTTATTCCGGGGGATCGGTACTTC.

This clone was seen just once. The V gene is TRBV24-1, the J gene TRBJ2-2; D remains unclear. The germline V and J ends were trimmed by 3 bases and 7 bases, with 14 bases remaining between them. From germline, CDR1 is KGHDR and CDR2 SFDVKD. This CDR3 region has 15 residues. CDR3 residues: CATSDPRGSGGELFF. Here the CDR3 DNA reads TGTGCCACCAGTGATCCCCGAGGATCCGGCGGGGAGCTGTTTTTT.

The chain uses TRBV3-1 (or the pseudogene TRBV3-2) and TRBJ2-5, with 11 bases lining up with TRBD2. The ends lost 2 bases at V and 5 bases at J; junction bases unmatched: 4. The CDR3 totals 15 residues. Germline lookup yields CDR1 LGHDT and CDR2 YNNKEL (reference sequence). CDR3 sequence: CASSQTSGGSETQYF. For the CDR3, the DNA is TGTGCCAGCAGCCAAACTAGCGGGGGCTCGGAGACCCAGTACTTC.

The chain links TRBV27 to TRBJ1-6; D is possibly TRBD1 (5 bases). CDR1 MNHEY and CDR2 SMNVEV come from the germline V gene (reference sequence). The V and J ends lost 9 bases and 1 base respectively, with 16 bases between them. There are 16 residues in the CDR3. CDR3 sequence reads: CASRAGERSYNSPLHF. DNA of the CDR3: TGTGCCAGTCGGGCGGGGGAGAGGTCCTATAATTCACCCCTCCACTTT.

Here the CDR3 reads CASSNRTGGNTEAFF. CDR3 bases: TGCGCCAGCAGCAATCGGACAGGGGGGAACACTGAAGCTTTCTTT. The chain is built from TRBV5-1 and TRBJ1-1; 10 nucleotides align to TRBD1. The germline CDR1 and CDR2 sequences are SGHRS and YFSETQ. CDR3 length: 15 amino acids. V lost 4 bases to trimming and J lost 1 base; unmatched junction nucleotides: 4.

The V call is TRBV9, the J call TRBJ1-3; no reliable D call. Germline V CDR1 and CDR2: SGDLS, YYNGEE. With 3 bases removed from V and 2 bases from J, the gap between germline ends came to 12 bases. The CDR3 extends over 15 amino acids. The DNA for the CDR3 is TGTGCCAGCAGCGCCCACCAAATAGCTGGAAACACCATATATTTT. Translating gives CASSAHQIAGNTIYF.

The chain carries TRBV28 and TRBJ2-7, with 7 positions matching TRBD1. CDR1 is MDHEN and CDR2 is SYDVKM in the germline V gene. The CDR3 has 14 residues. V shed 4 bases and J 6 bases; nucleotides not matched to a gene: 9. The CDR3 sequence: CASSSYMTGPEQYF. DNA of the CDR3: TGTGCCAGCAGTTCATATATGACAGGGCCCGAGCAGTACTTC.

This rearrangement joins TRBV2 to TRBJ1-4; weak D call: TRBD1 (5 bases). From germline, CDR1 is SNHLY and CDR2 FYNNEI. This CDR3 comprises 14 residues. V was trimmed by 1 base and J by 7 bases, leaving 10 bases between them. This CDR3 is CASSEGTYIEKLFF. Here the CDR3 DNA reads TGTGCCAGCAGTGAAGGGACATACATTGAAAAACTGTTTTTT.

The rearrangement uses TRBV2 and TRBJ1-2; 7 bases are shared with TRBD1. V dropped 6 bases and J dropped 0; count of bases not matched to a gene: 13. This CDR3 spans 17 amino acids. The V gene's germline CDR1 is SNHLY and CDR2 FYNNEI. CDR3 nucleotide sequence: TGTGCCAGCAGGACAGGGAGCTCCATCTCAACTAACTATGGCTACACCTTC. Protein product: CASRTGSSISTNYGYTF.

The chain couples TRBV5-1 to TRBJ2-2, with a possible D match to TRBD1 (6 bases). Trimming took 0 bases from V and 4 from J, leaving 13 bases between them. The CDR3 contains 16 residues. CDR1 SGHRS and CDR2 YFSETQ come from the germline V gene. In DNA form, the CDR3 reads TGCGCCAGCAGCTTGGGCTGGGGGCGCGGCACCGGGGAGCTGTTTTTT. It yields the protein CASSLGWGRGTGELFF.

The chain uses TRBV9 and TRBJ1-1; no reliable D call. V was clipped by 3 bases and J by 1 base, with 7 bases between them. This CDR3 contains 13 residues. Germline-derived CDR1 and CDR2 are SGDLS and YYNGEE. The CDR3 here is CASSGGQNTEAFF. In nucleotides, the CDR3 is TGTGCCAGCAGCGGAGGGCAGAACACTGAAGCTTTCTTT.

The genes are TRBV11-2 and TRBJ2-1; 9 nucleotides agree with TRBD1. CDR3 length: 12 residues. The germline V gene encodes CDR1 SGHAT and CDR2 FQNNGV. The ends lost 3 bases at V and 10 bases at J; junction bases unmatched: 1. The CDR3 is CASSLGTGEQFF. In DNA form, the CDR3 reads TGTGCCAGCAGCTTGGGGACAGGGGAGCAGTTCTTC.

This clone has only a few counts. The V call is TRBV11-2, the J call TRBJ1-2; the D gene is possibly TRBD1 (5 bases). This CDR3 region has 14 residues. Germline V gene data show CDR1 as SGHAT and CDR2 as FQNNGV. V lost 6 bases and J lost 5, with 16 bases in between. CDR3 DNA sequence: TGTGCCAGCAGTCTAGACAGCGTTTGGTATGGCTACACCTTC. This encodes CASSLDSVWYGYTF. Full variable domain (missing parts from reference TRBV11-2 and TRBJ1-2): EAGVAQSPRYKIIEKRQSVAFWCNPISGHATLYWYQQILGQGPKLLIQFQNNGVVDDSQLPKDRFSAERLKGVDSTLKIQPAKLEDSAVYLCASSLDSVWYGYTFGSGTRLTVV.

The CDR3 loop is CASSPFEQGAGELFF. In nucleotides, the CDR3 is TGTGCCAGCTCACCATTTGAACAGGGAGCCGGGGAGCTGTTTTTT. The chain is built from TRBV18 and TRBJ2-2; a possible D gene is TRBD1 (6 bases). CDR3 length: 15 residues. From germline, CDR1 is KGHSH and CDR2 LQKENI. V was clipped by 2 bases and J by 6 bases, with 13 bases between them. Complete variable domain (other parts from reference TRBV18 and TRBJ2-2): NAGVMQNPRHLVRRRGQEARLRCSPMKGHSHVYWYRQLPEEGLKFMVYLQKENIIDESGMPKERFSAEFPKEGPSILRIQQVVRGDSAAYFCASSPFEQGAGELFFGEGSRLTVL.

This chain joins TRBV28 and TRBJ2-1; D unclear. Germline V gene sequence: CDR1 MDHEN, CDR2 SYDVKM. The CDR3 has 15 residues. V was trimmed by 3 bases and J by 0 bases, leaving 9 bases between them. The CDR3 spells CASSFYASSYNEQFF. The CDR3 DNA is TGTGCCAGCAGTTTTTACGCGAGCTCCTACAATGAGCAGTTCTTC.

V usage is TRBV11-3 and J usage is TRBJ2-1, with TRBD2 identical over 13 bases. The germline gives CDR1 SGHNT, CDR2 YENEEA. The CDR3 consists of 15 residues. V trimming: 4 bases; J trimming: 7 bases; junction bases outside the gene matches: 4. The CDR3 reads CASSSLAGGSNEQFF. CDR3 bases: TGTGCCAGCAGCTCACTAGCGGGAGGGTCGAATGAGCAGTTCTTC.

As concerns this clone: Additional DNA sequences in this sample encode the identical CDR3. The chain carries TRBV19 and TRBJ1-5, with 7 bases matching TRBD1. There are 15 residues in the CDR3. Looked up from germline, CDR1 is LNHDA and CDR2 is SQIVND (reference sequence). V shed 4 bases and J 3 bases; nucleotides not matched to a gene: 6. This chain's CDR3 is CASSTRDRNNQPQHF. The DNA of the CDR3 is TGTGCCAGTAGTACGCGGGACAGAAACAATCAGCCCCAGCATTTT.

The chain combines TRBV4-2 with TRBJ2-7, with 10 bases identical to TRBD1. Germline CDR1 reads LGHNA; CDR2 reads YNFKEQ. The CDR3 extends over 15 amino acids. Unmatched junction bases numbered 9, after V lost 4 bases and J lost 6 bases. The CDR3 region has the DNA TGTGCCAGCAGCCTGTCCGGGACAGGGGACGGCGAGCAGTACTTC. The encoded protein is CASSLSGTGDGEQYF.

In this sample, this clone turned up once. Within the sample, other DNA sequences also encode this same CDR3. This CDR3 reads CASSFTGNTEAFF. CDR3 DNA: TGCGCCAGCAGCTTCACAGGGAACACTGAAGCTTTCTTT. The V and J genes are TRBV5-1 and TRBJ1-1; a possible D gene is TRBD1 (5 bases). The CDR3 extends over 13 amino acids. The V end was cut by 2 bases, the J end by 1 base, with 6 bases between. The germline CDR1 and CDR2 sequences are SGHRS and YFSETQ.